This TCR beta chain stems from a study of blood T cell repertoires in COVID-19 (dated by TCRdb to the early 2020s). For the wider study: Samples covering the acute and convalescent phases of COVID-19 were provided by collaborators in the United States, Italy and Spain. The prospective study material was composed of cDNA or gDNA derived from T cells, B-cell-depleted T cells, or PBMCs. Subjects who had been exposed to COVID-19, were actively infected with it, or had recovered from it provided the deeply sampled blood TCRbeta repertoires that made up the dataset. The repertoires were released in a freely available public database meant as a resource for research on the immune response to SARS-CoV-2. The samples were drawn from two sources: the first 160 participants of the ongoing ImmuneRACE study, and over 1,000 subjects contributed by 6 global collaborators. A de-identified subject ID, COVID-19 status, age in years and sex were almost always included in the sample metadata. Where HLA class I and class II types were available, the types were taken from metadata supplied by the sample provider, not from assay-based typing.

A remark on this clone: No cognate antigen has been identified for it. Base qualities are not recorded, but no much larger clone differs from it by a single base.

The collaborating institutions used their own protocols to collect whole blood in K2EDTA tubes. For TCRbeta analysis, collaborators shipped samples as frozen whole blood, isolated PBMCs, or DNA extracted from either of those sample types. The CDR3 has 13 amino acids, counting the end cysteine and phenylalanine. CDR3 DNA is the only sequence kept; it has 39 bases, read in frame from the first base. Per the germline V gene, LGHNA is the CDR1 and YSLEER is the CDR2. Trimming takes 0 bases from V and 8 bases from J, and the germline ends sit 10 bases apart. Results and caveats for the whole study, not just this receptor: Clinical and demographic metadata were provided uncurated, with the amount varying by source and participant.

TCRbeta CDR3 regions were amplified from genomic DNA by means of the immunoSEQ Assay, a bias-controlled multiplex PCR. Per the authors' processing: The number of nucleated cells in each sample was estimated by amplification of reference gene primers within the assay. To quantify the absolute abundance of each unique TCRbeta CDR3 rearrangement, sequence reads were collapsed and filtered. For each sample, productive Simpson clonality was calculated as the square root of Simpson's diversity index across productive rearrangements. TCRdb obtained this table from immuneACCESS and retained in-frame rearrangements with V and J assigned. These tables miss some clones; where compared with another copy, unresolved V genes account for less than half of the shortfall, and the remainder is unexplained. V and J calls and clone size follow that table, whereas D and trimming were derived from the DNA. This sample gives 55,000 to 75,000 clones in total; about 81% of them show up just once. Of the sample, around 9.2% is held by the ten largest clones.

The TCR sequence derives from a human donor in a cohort sampled during active COVID-19. What was sequenced was peripheral blood. The rearrangement joined TRBV4-3 to TRBJ1-2; matching of 6 bases hints at TRBD1 as the D gene. In nucleotides, the sequence is TGCGCCAGCAGCCAAGAGGGTGGGGGCGGCTACACCTTC. The resulting protein is CASSQEGGGGYTF.